These 14 T cell receptor beta chains were all obtained from the same sample, sequenced in a study of CD8+CD57+ T cells in acquired aplastic anemia (dated by TCRdb to the late 2010s). TCRdb shows the sequencer as Illumina HiSeq 2000. TCR beta VDJ combination and CDR3 sequence profiling used genomic DNA as the template. TCRdb passed the public sequencing reads through fastp at Q25 and MiXCR, retaining productive beta sequences. Rows with one shared CDR3 protein collapse into an entry with the most common genes and DNA. The sample profile shows some 150,000 distinct CDR3 sequences; 35% to 50% of them were found once. The top ten clonotypes cover 6.5% to 10% of the sample. Sequenced material: sorted CD4+, CD8+, or CD8+CD57+ T cells (not recorded which) from PBMCs. The receptors stem from a human donor in good health, serving as a control.

CDR3 amino acids: CASSMGLAGYNEQFF. The CDR3, as DNA: TGTGCCAGCAGCATGGGACTAGCGGGGTACAATGAGCAGTTCTTC. This chain uses TRBV7-3 with TRBJ2-1, with TRBD2 matching 13 bases. This CDR3 contains 15 residues. After removal of 5 bases from V and 4 bases from J, the junction contained 2 bases not matched to a gene. Per germline, CDR1 SGHTA and CDR2 FQGTGA. Full variable domain (outside the CDR3, taken from reference TRBV7-3 and TRBJ2-1): GAGVSQTPSNKVTEKGKYVELRCDPISGHTALYWYRQSLGQGPEFLIYFQGTGAADDSGLPNDRFFAVRPEGSVSTLKIQRTERGDSAVYLCASSMGLAGYNEQFFGPGTRLTVL.

This clonotype came up many times. The genes are TRBV7-2 and TRBJ2-2; D not resolved. Germline V lookup: CDR1 SGHTA, CDR2 FQGNSA. The CDR3 runs to 14 residues. Trimming shortened V by 7 bases and J by 6 bases, and 15 bases separated the two germline ends. This CDR3 is CASTLSRTPGELFF. CDR3 DNA sequence: TGTGCCAGCACCCTTAGTAGGACGCCCGGGGAGCTGTTTTTT.

This clonotype came up many times. The CDR3 sequence: CASRDSSGNTIYF. CDR3 DNA sequence: TGTGCCAGCAGAGATTCCTCTGGAAACACCATATATTTT. This chain links TRBV7-9 with TRBJ1-3; D is unresolved. This CDR3 has 13 residues. V was cut by 6 bases and J by 0 bases, with 6 bases left in between. Germline loops: CDR1 SEHNR, CDR2 FQNEAQ (reference sequence). Full variable domain (missing parts from reference TRBV7-9 and TRBJ1-3): DTGVSQNPRHKITKRGQNVTFRCDPISEHNRLYWYRQTLGQGPEFLTYFQNEAQLEKSRLLSDRFSAERPKGSFSTLEIQRTEQGDSAMYLCASRDSSGNTIYFGEGSWLTVV.

This clonotype was counted at least ten times. The V call is TRBV20-1, the J call TRBJ2-3; tentative D call: TRBD1 (6 bases). The germline V and J ends were trimmed by 0 bases and 9 bases, with 16 bases remaining between them. Germline V gene lookup returns CDR1 DFQATT and CDR2 SNEGSKA (reference sequence). The CDR3 loop spans 14 amino acids. CDR3 bases: TGCAGTGCTAGAGATCCCACAGGGTTCCGAACGCAGTATTTT. This sequence encodes CSARDPTGFRTQYF.

This clonotype was found a few times. J is TRBJ2-7 and V is TRBV15; 9 bases fit TRBD1. The trim removed 4 bases at V and 1 base at J, leaving 5 bases unmatched. Germline CDR1 LNHNV, CDR2 YYDKDF (reference sequence). The CDR3 extends over 15 amino acids. CDR3 coding DNA: TGTGCCACCAGCAACGGACAGGGGATATCCTACGAGCAGTACTTC. This codes for CATSNGQGISYEQYF.

This clonotype was seen a few times. Likely a read error: the CDR3 ends without its conserved phenylalanine or tryptophan. This chain connects TRBV10-2 to TRBJ2-1; D ambiguous. The CDR3 loop spans 11 amino acids. With 10 bases removed from V and 6 bases from J, the gap between germline ends came to 10 bases. The germline V gene has CDR1 WSHSY and CDR2 SAAADI. CDR3: CANSQPNEQFC. The CDR3 bases are TGCGCCAACAGCCAACCCAATGAGCAGTTCTGC.

The genes are TRBV20-1 and TRBJ1-3; tentatively, D is TRBD1 (6 bases). Germline lookup yields CDR1 DFQATT and CDR2 SNEGSKA (reference sequence). This CDR3 is built from 14 residues. V lost 3 bases, J lost 2 bases, and 11 bases lay in between. CDR3 coding DNA: TGCAGTGCTAGCTCGACAGGAACTGGAAACACCATATATTTT. Translating it yields CSASSTGTGNTIYF.

This clonotype was seen ten or more times. V and J are TRBV2 and TRBJ2-3, with TRBD2 identical over 10 bases. The germline V gene encodes CDR1 SNHLY and CDR2 FYNNEI. With 6 bases clipped from V and 3 bases from J, the junction kept 6 bases outside the gene matches. The CDR3 runs to 15 residues. This chain's CDR3 is CASSGGLAQTDTQYF. In DNA, the CDR3 is TGTGCCAGCAGCGGGGGACTAGCGCAAACAGATACGCAGTATTTT. Using reference TRBV2 and TRBJ2-3 for the parts outside the CDR3, the full variable domain is EPEVTQTPSHQVTQMGQEVILRCVPISNHLYFYWYRQILGQKVEFLVSFYNNEISEKSEIFDDQFSVERPDGSNFTLKIRSTKLEDSAMYFCASSGGLAQTDTQYFGPGTRLTVL.

This clonotype was counted at least ten times. The J gene is TRBJ1-4, the V gene TRBV5-1; D might be TRBD1 (5 bases). With 2 bases removed from V and 0 bases from J, the gap between germline ends came to 8 bases. The CDR3 covers 15 residues. Germline CDR1 reads SGHRS; CDR2 reads YFSETQ. CDR3 in DNA: TGCGCCAGCAGCTTTGACAGAGCAACTAATGAAAAACTGTTTTTT. It encodes CASSFDRATNEKLFF.

Concerning this clonotype: This may be a read error: a much more frequent sequence differs by one nucleotide. No conserved phenylalanine or tryptophan ends this CDR3, so it is likely a read error. The V and J genes are TRBV7-3 and TRBJ1-1; no clear D. The CDR3 is made up of 13 amino acids. Germline values: CDR1 SGHTA, CDR2 FQGTGA. CDR3 DNA sequence: TGCGCCAGCAGCGTTAGGGTGAACACTGAAGCTTTCTTA. This sequence encodes CASSVRVNTEAFL.

For this clonotype: A much larger clone is a single base away; this may be a read error. The chain is built from TRBV11-2 and TRBJ1-3; D not resolved. CDR3 length equals 15 residues. Germline values: CDR1 SGHAT, CDR2 FQNNGV. This chain's CDR3 is CASSRGGYSGITIYF. The CDR3 nucleotides read TGTGCCAGCAGCCGCGGTGGGTACTCTGGAATCACCATATATTTT.

This clonotype has just a few counts. CDR3 region: CASKSQGGTDTQYF. The DNA of the CDR3 is TGTGCCAGCAAATCCCAGGGAGGCACAGATACGCAGTATTTT. The chain employs TRBV28 and TRBJ2-3; D is possibly TRBD1 or TRBD2 (5 bases each). V dropped 7 bases and J dropped 1 base, with 12 bases sitting between them. The CDR3 has 14 residues. Germline loops: CDR1 MDHEN, CDR2 SYDVKM.

The table lists this clonotype with many counts. The chain couples TRBV28 to TRBJ2-5; the D is unclear. Between the trimmed V and J ends, which lost 6 bases and 2 bases, there was a span of 7 bases. Germline V gene sequence: CDR1 MDHEN, CDR2 SYDVKM. The CDR3 covers 12 residues. CDR3 in DNA: TGTGCCAGCAGCCCAGGACAAGAGACCCAGTACTTC. Protein sequence: CASSPGQETQYF.

This sequence joins TRBV2 and TRBJ2-3; unclear D gene. V was clipped by 2 bases and J by 7 bases, with 7 bases between them. The V gene's germline CDR1 is SNHLY and CDR2 FYNNEI. The CDR3 is 12 residues long. In DNA, the CDR3 is TGTGCCAGCAGTGAAACCGAAAATACGCAGTATTTT. Protein product: CASSETENTQYF.